This T cell receptor beta chain was recorded in a study of CD8 T cells in ankylosing spondylitis. The germline gives CDR1 KGHSH, CDR2 LQKENI. J was trimmed by 5 bases and V by 3 bases; bases with no gene match: 3. This CDR3 has 15 residues. Study-wide results and caveats: Enrichment of disease-linked clones was reportedly significant in matched ankylosing spondylitis synovial fluid. Blood from ankylosing spondylitis patients appeared to carry a characteristic roughly eight-variant TCR beta motif. Both synovial fluid and blood in reactive arthritis had previously been reported to carry some motif variants.

Concerning this clonotype itself: Its target is unknown.

As the method for making TCR beta libraries, quantitative 5'-RACE with molecular barcodes was used. TCRdb analysed the 5' RACE reads with MiXCR anew, one entry per CDR3 protein. The sample holds 270,000 or so distinct CDR3 sequences, 18% seen once. Material: blood, either unsorted or a sorted T cell fraction (not recorded which). The clonotype originates from a male donor with ankylosing spondylitis or in good health (not recorded which). The chain links TRBV18 to TRBJ2-5, with TRBD2 matching 13 bases. CDR3 nucleotide sequence: TGTGCCAGCTCACCCCGGACTAGCGGGAGCGAGACCCAGTACTTC. As protein: CASSPRTSGSETQYF. Drawing the rest from reference TRBV18 and TRBJ2-5, the complete variable domain is NAGVMQNPRHLVRRRGQEARLRCSPMKGHSHVYWYRQLPEEGLKFMVYLQKENIIDESGMPKERFSAEFPKEGPSILRIQQVVRGDSAAYFCASSPRTSGSETQYFGPGTRLLVL.